Each of the 26 T cell receptor beta chains below was sequenced from the same sample in a study of T cell responses to AZD1222 COVID-19 vaccine. Profiling relied on immunoSEQ multiplex PCR, and the TCRdb table lists in-frame clones only, not all of them. This sample has approximately 84,000 clones; around 85% occur once, and the top ten carry 10%. This sample comprised peripheral blood, obtained 28 days after the second AZD1222 dose. The source of these receptors is an adult who received the AZD1222 COVID-19 vaccine.

This CDR3 is CSASLAVNQPQHF. In DNA, the CDR3 is TGCAGTGCTAGTTTGGCAGTCAATCAGCCCCAGCATTTT. The V call is TRBV20-1, the J call TRBJ1-5; no definite D call. CDR1 DFQATT and CDR2 SNEGSKA come from the germline V gene (reference sequence). The CDR3 is 13 amino acids. V gave up 3 bases and J gave up 3 bases, with 9 bases separating them.

The gene calls are TRBV7-2 and TRBJ2-2, with 9 nucleotides matching TRBD2. Germline-derived CDR1 and CDR2 are SGHTA and FQGNSA. The V gene end was trimmed by 5 bases and the J gene end by 3 bases; junction bases not matched to a gene: 10. The CDR3 has 17 amino acids. CDR3 amino acids: CASSPTSGLAHTGELFF. The CDR3 DNA reads as TGTGCCAGCAGCCCGACCTCGGGACTAGCACACACCGGGGAGCTGTTTTTT.

CDR3 nucleotides: TGTGCCATCAGTGAAGGCGGGGGGGTGAAAGAGACCCAGTACTTC. It is translated as CAISEGGGVKETQYF. V gene TRBV10-3 combines with J gene TRBJ2-5; 9 nucleotides match TRBD2. The CDR3 has 15 residues. The germline V gene encodes CDR1 ENHRY and CDR2 SYGVKD. V shed 3 bases and J 3 bases; nucleotides not matched to a gene: 5.

The chain uses TRBV6-5 and TRBJ2-3; a weak D match, TRBD2 (5 bases). The length of the CDR3 is 14 residues. With 0 bases removed from V and 3 bases from J, the gap between germline ends came to 7 bases. Germline V gene lookup returns CDR1 MNHEY and CDR2 SVGAGI. CDR3 sequence: CASSYSRGTDTQYF. CDR3 DNA sequence: TGTGCCAGCAGTTACTCTCGGGGTACAGATACGCAGTATTTT.

This clone was found a few times. V usage is TRBV18 and J usage is TRBJ1-4, with 9 bases lining up with TRBD1. The CDR3 loop spans 15 amino acids. Unmatched junction bases numbered 10, after V lost 6 bases and J lost 8 bases. CDR1 KGHSH and CDR2 LQKENI come from the germline V gene. CDR3 sequence reads: CASSPGQGIEEKLFF. The CDR3 DNA follows: TGTGCCAGCTCCCCAGGACAGGGGATAGAAGAAAAACTGTTTTTT.

The table lists this clone with a few counts. This chain joins TRBV11-2 and TRBJ2-1; unclear D gene. The CDR3 contains 12 residues. Germline CDR1 reads SGHAT; CDR2 reads FQNNGV. Between the trimmed V and J ends, which lost 8 bases and 1 base, there was a span of 6 bases. Here the CDR3 DNA reads TGTGCCAGCTCAGAGTCCTACAATGAGCAGTTCTTC. Translated, it gives CASSESYNEQFF.

The chain joins TRBV5-4 to TRBJ1-4; the D gene is possibly TRBD1 (5 bases). This CDR3 has 15 residues. Germline CDR1 is SGHNT and CDR2 is YYREEE (reference sequence). V was trimmed by 0 bases and J by 7 bases, leaving 13 bases between them. The CDR3 nucleotides read TGTGCCAGCAGCTTGGAGGGGAAGTGGAGTGAAAAACTGTTTTTT. Translation: CASSLEGKWSEKLFF.

The gene calls are TRBV29-1 and TRBJ1-1; D perhaps matches TRBD1 (5 bases). CDR1 and CDR2 (germline): SQVTM, ANQGSEA. This CDR3 has 14 residues. V dropped 6 bases and J dropped 2 bases, with 16 bases sitting between them. CDR3: CSVQTAYVNTEAFF. DNA for the CDR3: TGCAGCGTGCAGACAGCTTACGTTAACACTGAAGCTTTCTTT.

This clone appeared once. V usage is TRBV5-4 and J usage is TRBJ2-1; D is uncertain. The CDR3 sequence is 11 residues long. Trimming removed 0 bases at V and 15 bases at J, with 10 bases between. CDR1 and CDR2 (germline): SGHNT, YYREEE (reference sequence). The CDR3 protein is CASSLGPSLFF. The CDR3 DNA reads as TGTGCCAGCAGCTTGGGTCCGTCTCTGTTCTTC. Full variable domain (remainder filled in from reference TRBV5-4 and TRBJ2-1): ETGVTQSPTHLIKTRGQQVTLRCSSQSGHNTVSWYQQALGQGPQFIFQYYREEENGRGNFPPRFSGLQFPNYSSELNVNALELDDSALYLCASSLGPSLFFGPGTRLTVL.

This clone appeared a few times. The chain joins TRBV4-2 to TRBJ2-1; no reliable D call. Germline CDR1 and CDR2: LGHNA and YNFKEQ. V lost 4 bases, J lost 8 bases, and 12 bases lay in between. The CDR3 is 13 amino acids. CDR3 region: CASSRLAGDEQFF. DNA of the CDR3: TGTGCCAGCAGCCGACTGGCAGGCGATGAGCAGTTCTTC.

This rearrangement joins TRBV7-9 to TRBJ2-3; D call uncertain. CDR3 length: 15 residues. The germline gives CDR1 SEHNR, CDR2 FQNEAQ (reference sequence). Trimming pared 5 bases from V and 2 bases from J, leaving 14 bases between. The CDR3 loop reads CASSLPVPSTDTQYF. The CDR3 DNA sequence: TGTGCCAGCAGCCTACCGGTCCCCTCCACAGATACGCAGTATTTT.

This clone turned up a few times. The chain joins TRBV9 to TRBJ2-7; 9 bases are shared with TRBD2. The CDR3 extends over 15 amino acids. The V and J ends lost 4 bases and 4 bases, in that order; junction bases with no gene match: 9. CDR1 SGDLS and CDR2 YYNGEE come from the germline V gene. The CDR3 protein is CASSPPSGGPYEQYF. The CDR3 DNA reads as TGTGCCAGCAGCCCACCCAGCGGGGGGCCTTACGAGCAGTACTTC.

The rearrangement links TRBV6-5 to TRBJ1-5; D call uncertain. The CDR3 has 15 amino acids. Trimming removed 7 bases from V and 6 bases from J, with 19 bases in between. The germline CDR1 and CDR2 sequences are MNHEY and SVGAGI. The CDR3 DNA is TGTGCCAGCATCAATCCCCTAGGCGGGGTTCAGCCCCAGCATTTT. Residues: CASINPLGGVQPQHF.

The J gene is TRBJ2-7, the V gene TRBV10-3; D is unclear. Germline values: CDR1 ENHRY, CDR2 SYGVKD. The CDR3 has 12 amino acids. V was shortened by 8 bases and J by 1 base, with 9 bases between the two germline ends. CDR3 in DNA: TGTGCCATCTCCGGGCAGTCCTACGAGCAGTACTTC. Translated, it gives CAISGQSYEQYF.

J is TRBJ1-4 and V is TRBV11-2; D ambiguous. From germline, CDR1 is SGHAT and CDR2 FQNNGV. The CDR3 sequence is 14 residues long. V lost 5 bases and J 0 bases, leaving 7 bases between the germline ends. The CDR3: CASSPRATNEKLFF. The CDR3 DNA is TGTGCCAGCAGCCCCCGGGCAACTAATGAAAAACTGTTTTTT.

The chain links TRBV6-5 to TRBJ2-1, with 9 bases aligning to TRBD1. The CDR3 has 15 amino acids. V was pared by 1 base and J by 6 bases, with 4 bases of the junction left unmatched. Germline V lookup: CDR1 MNHEY, CDR2 SVGAGI. The CDR3 bases are TGTGCCAGCAGTTACTATATGGACAGGGGCAATGAGCAGTTCTTC. Translated, it gives CASSYYMDRGNEQFF.

The chain has TRBV28 and TRBJ2-2; 11 bases align to TRBD1. Trimming removed 7 bases from V and 4 bases from J; junction bases left unmatched: 5. The CDR3 runs 15 residues. Germline loops: CDR1 MDHEN, CDR2 SYDVKM. The CDR3 nucleotides read TGTGCCAGCACCGGACAGGGGGCGGGCACCGGGGAGCTGTTTTTT. Encoded protein: CASTGQGAGTGELFF.

The genes are TRBV6-6 and TRBJ1-6, with 9 positions matching TRBD1. The CDR3 contains 13 residues. The germline gives CDR1 MNHNY, CDR2 SVGAGI (reference sequence). Unmatched junction bases numbered 5, after V lost 9 bases and J lost 8 bases. The CDR3 bases are TGTGCCAGTCGACAGGGGGTCGATTCACCCCTCCACTTT. This codes for CASRQGVDSPLHF.

V usage is TRBV27 and J usage is TRBJ2-1; D is unresolved. The CDR3 is made up of 16 amino acids. V gave up 1 base and J gave up 4 bases, with 14 bases separating them. Per germline, CDR1 MNHEY and CDR2 SMNVEV (reference sequence). CDR3 sequence: CASSLYWRRKYNEQFF. CDR3 DNA: TGTGCCAGCAGTTTATATTGGCGTCGAAAGTACAATGAGCAGTTCTTC.

The chain employs TRBV5-1 and TRBJ2-2, with 7 bases aligning to TRBD2. Trimming removed 6 bases from V and 0 bases from J; junction bases left unmatched: 5. Germline CDR1 and CDR2: SGHRS and YFSETQ. CDR3 length: 15 residues. In nucleotides, the CDR3 is TGCGCCAGCAACCCTAGCGGCGCGAACACCGGGGAGCTGTTTTTT. This sequence encodes CASNPSGANTGELFF.

The rearrangement links TRBV5-5 to TRBJ2-1; D unclear. V lost 2 bases to trimming and J lost 2 bases, with 5 bases between them. This CDR3 is built from 13 residues. Germline values: CDR1 SGHKS, CDR2 YYEKEE (reference sequence). This chain's CDR3 is CASSFGAYNEQFF. CDR3 DNA sequence: TGTGCCAGCAGCTTTGGCGCCTACAATGAGCAGTTCTTC.

The chain recombines TRBV28 with TRBJ1-5; 8 bases fit TRBD1. CDR1 MDHEN and CDR2 SYDVKM come from the germline V gene. J was trimmed by 7 bases and V by 6 bases; bases with no gene match: 11. This CDR3 region has 15 residues. The CDR3 region is CASSPIQGVDQPQHF. CDR3 bases: TGTGCCAGCAGCCCAATACAGGGGGTAGACCAGCCCCAGCATTTT.

This clone was counted once. For the CDR3, the DNA is TGCAGCGTTGAGGTGTCAGGGGTCGAGACCCAGTACTTC. Translation: CSVEVSGVETQYF. The chain has TRBV29-1 and TRBJ2-5; maybe TRBD1 (6 bases). V was trimmed by 3 bases and J by 5 bases, leaving 13 bases between them. Per the germline V gene, CDR1 is SQVTM and CDR2 is ANQGSEA. The CDR3 is 13 residues long.

J is TRBJ2-7 and V is TRBV5-1, with TRBD2 identical over 7 bases. The J segment lost 1 base and the V segment lost 4 bases, leaving 2 bases of the junction unmatched. CDR3 length equals 13 residues. CDR1 is SGHRS, CDR2 YFSETQ, per germline. CDR3: CASSPGRSYEQYF. CDR3 nucleotide sequence: TGCGCCAGCAGCCCCGGGAGGTCCTACGAGCAGTACTTC.

This clone was recorded only once. J is TRBJ2-1 and V is TRBV7-6; 9 nucleotides agree with TRBD1. Germline CDR1 is SGHVS and CDR2 is FNYEAQ. After removal of 1 base from V and 8 bases from J, the junction contained 9 bases not matched to a gene. This CDR3 contains 16 residues. The CDR3: CASSLVPGQGWDEQFF. The CDR3 bases are TGTGCCAGCAGCTTAGTCCCGGGACAGGGTTGGGATGAGCAGTTCTTC.

This clone occurred once. The chain combines TRBV5-1 with TRBJ2-7, with D hard to call. Germline loops: CDR1 SGHRS, CDR2 YFSETQ. The CDR3 covers 10 residues. Trimming cost V 6 bases and J 3 bases, with 4 bases left between them. The CDR3 loop reads CASNDYEQYF. DNA for the CDR3: TGCGCCAGCAATGACTACGAGCAGTACTTC.